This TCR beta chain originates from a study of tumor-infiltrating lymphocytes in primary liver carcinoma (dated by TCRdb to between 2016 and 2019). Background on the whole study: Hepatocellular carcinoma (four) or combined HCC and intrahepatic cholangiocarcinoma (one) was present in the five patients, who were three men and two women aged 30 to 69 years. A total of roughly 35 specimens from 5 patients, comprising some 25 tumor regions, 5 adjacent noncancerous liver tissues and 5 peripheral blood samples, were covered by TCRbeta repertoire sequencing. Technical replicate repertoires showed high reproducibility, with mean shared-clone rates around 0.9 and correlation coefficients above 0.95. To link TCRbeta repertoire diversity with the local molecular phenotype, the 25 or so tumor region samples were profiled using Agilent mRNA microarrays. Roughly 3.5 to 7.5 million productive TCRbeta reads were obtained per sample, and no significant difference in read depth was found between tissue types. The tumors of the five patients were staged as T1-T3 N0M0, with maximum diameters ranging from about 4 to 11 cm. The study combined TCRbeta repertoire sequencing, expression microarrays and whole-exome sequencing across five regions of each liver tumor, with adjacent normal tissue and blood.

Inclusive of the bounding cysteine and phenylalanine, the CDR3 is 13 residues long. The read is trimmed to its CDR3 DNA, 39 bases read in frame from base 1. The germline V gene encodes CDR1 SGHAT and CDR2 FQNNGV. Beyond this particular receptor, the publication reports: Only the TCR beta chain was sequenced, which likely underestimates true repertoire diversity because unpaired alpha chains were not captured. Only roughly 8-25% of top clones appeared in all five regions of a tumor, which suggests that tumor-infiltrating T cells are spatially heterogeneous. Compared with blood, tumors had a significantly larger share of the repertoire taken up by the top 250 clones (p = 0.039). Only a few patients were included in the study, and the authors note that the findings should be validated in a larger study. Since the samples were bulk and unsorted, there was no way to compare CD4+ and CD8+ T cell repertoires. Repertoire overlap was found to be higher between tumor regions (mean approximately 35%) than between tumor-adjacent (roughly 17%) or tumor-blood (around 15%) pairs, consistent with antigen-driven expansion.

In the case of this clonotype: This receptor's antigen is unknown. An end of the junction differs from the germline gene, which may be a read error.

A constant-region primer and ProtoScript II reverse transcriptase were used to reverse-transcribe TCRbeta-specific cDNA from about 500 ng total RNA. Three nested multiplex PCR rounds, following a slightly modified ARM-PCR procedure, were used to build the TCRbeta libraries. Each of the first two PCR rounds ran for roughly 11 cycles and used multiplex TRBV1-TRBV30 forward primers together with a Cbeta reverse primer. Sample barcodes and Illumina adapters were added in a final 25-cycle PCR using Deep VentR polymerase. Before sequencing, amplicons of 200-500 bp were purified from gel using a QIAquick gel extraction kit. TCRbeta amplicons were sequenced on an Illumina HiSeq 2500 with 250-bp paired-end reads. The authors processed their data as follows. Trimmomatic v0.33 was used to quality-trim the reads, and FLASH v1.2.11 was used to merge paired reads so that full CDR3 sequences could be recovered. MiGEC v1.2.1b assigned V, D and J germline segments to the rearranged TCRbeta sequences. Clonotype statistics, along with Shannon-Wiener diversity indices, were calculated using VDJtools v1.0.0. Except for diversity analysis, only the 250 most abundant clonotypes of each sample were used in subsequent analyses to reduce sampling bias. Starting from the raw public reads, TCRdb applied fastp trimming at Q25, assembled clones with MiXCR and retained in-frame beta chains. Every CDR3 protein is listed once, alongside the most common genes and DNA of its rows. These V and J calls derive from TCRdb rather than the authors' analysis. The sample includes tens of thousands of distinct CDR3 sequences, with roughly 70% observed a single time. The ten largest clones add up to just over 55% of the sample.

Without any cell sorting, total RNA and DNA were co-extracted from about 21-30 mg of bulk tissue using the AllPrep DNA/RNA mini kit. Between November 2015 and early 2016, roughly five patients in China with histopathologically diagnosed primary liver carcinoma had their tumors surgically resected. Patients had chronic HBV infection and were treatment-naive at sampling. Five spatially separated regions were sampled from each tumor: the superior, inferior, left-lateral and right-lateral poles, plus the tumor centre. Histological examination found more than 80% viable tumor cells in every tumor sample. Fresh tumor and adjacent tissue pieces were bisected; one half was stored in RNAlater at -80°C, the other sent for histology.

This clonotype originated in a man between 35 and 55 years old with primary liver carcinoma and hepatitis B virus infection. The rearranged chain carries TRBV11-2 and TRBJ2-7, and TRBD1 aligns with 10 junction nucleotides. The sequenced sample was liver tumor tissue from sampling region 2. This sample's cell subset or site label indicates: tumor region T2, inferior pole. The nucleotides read TGTGCCCGCAGCTCGACAGGGGGCTGCGAGCAGTACTTC. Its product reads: CARSSTGGCEQYF.